The entry below describes one TCR beta chain. This sample was taken from a study of monozygotic twins with inflammatory bowel disease. From the 5' RACE reads, TCRdb lists one entry per CDR3 protein and no DNA. The sample shows about 330,000 distinct CDR3 sequences, and approximately 2% sits with its ten largest clones. Germline CDR1 reads MDHEN; CDR2 reads SYDVKM. The length of the CDR3 is 16 residues. The J gene is TRBJ2-1, the V gene TRBV28; there is no DNA to check the TCRdb D call of TRBD1. Sequencing input: blood. This clonotype originated in a human donor with ulcerative colitis or Crohn's disease, or a healthy co-twin of an affected twin (not recorded which). CDR3 in amino acids: CASSPPGYLVSDEQFF.